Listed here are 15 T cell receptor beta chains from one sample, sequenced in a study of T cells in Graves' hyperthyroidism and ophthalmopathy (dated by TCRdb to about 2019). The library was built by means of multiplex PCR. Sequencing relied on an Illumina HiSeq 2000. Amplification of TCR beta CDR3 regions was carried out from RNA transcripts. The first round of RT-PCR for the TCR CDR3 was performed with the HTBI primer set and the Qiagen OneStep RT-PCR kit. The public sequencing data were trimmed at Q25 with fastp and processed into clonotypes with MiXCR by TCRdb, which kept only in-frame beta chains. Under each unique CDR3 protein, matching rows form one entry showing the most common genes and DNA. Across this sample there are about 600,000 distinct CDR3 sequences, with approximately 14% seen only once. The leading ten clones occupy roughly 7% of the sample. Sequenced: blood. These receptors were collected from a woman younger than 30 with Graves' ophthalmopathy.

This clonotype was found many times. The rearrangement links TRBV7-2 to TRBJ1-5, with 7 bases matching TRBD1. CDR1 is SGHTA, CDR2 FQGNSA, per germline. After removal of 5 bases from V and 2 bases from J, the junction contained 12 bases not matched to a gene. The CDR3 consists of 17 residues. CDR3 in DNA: TGTGCCAGCAGCCCGGGACAGACTCCCACAGGCAATCAGCCCCAGCATTTT. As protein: CASSPGQTPTGNQPQHF.

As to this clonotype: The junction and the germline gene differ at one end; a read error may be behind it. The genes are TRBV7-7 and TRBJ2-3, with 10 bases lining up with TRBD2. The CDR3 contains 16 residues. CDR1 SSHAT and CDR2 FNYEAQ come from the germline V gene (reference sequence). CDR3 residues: CASSPGTSELTDTQYF. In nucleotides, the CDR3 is TGTGCTAGCAGCCCTGGGACTAGCGAATTAACAGATACGCAGTATTTT.

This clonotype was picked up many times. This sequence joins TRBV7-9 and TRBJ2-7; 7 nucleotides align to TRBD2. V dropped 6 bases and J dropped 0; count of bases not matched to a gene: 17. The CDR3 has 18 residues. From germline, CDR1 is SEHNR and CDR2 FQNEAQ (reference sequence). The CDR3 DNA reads TGTGCCAGCAGTTCCCTGCGGACTGGGCCGGGGGGCTCCTACGAGCAGTACTTC. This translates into CASSSLRTGPGGSYEQYF. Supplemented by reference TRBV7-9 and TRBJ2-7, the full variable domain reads DTGVSQNPRHKITKRGQNVTFRCDPISEHNRLYWYRQTLGQGPEFLTYFQNEAQLEKSRLLSDRFSAERPKGSFSTLEIQRTEQGDSAMYLCASSSLRTGPGGSYEQYFGPGTRLTVT.

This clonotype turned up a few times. CDR3: CASSYTTNSPLHF. The CDR3 nucleotides are TGTGCCAGCAGTTACACCACTAATTCACCCCTCCACTTT. V usage is TRBV6-6 and J usage is TRBJ1-6; D uncertain. The germline CDR1 and CDR2 sequences are MNHNY and SVGAGI (reference sequence). This CDR3 comprises 13 residues. The V and J ends lost 2 bases and 6 bases respectively, with 5 bases between them.

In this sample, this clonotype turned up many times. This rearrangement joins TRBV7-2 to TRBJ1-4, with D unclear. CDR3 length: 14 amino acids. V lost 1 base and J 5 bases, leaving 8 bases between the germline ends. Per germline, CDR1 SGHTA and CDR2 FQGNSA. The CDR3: CASSLDGRNEKLFF. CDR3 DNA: TGTGCCAGCAGCTTAGACGGGCGAAATGAAAAACTGTTTTTT. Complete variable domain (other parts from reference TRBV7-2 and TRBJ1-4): GAGVSQSPSNKVTEKGKDVELRCDPISGHTALYWYRQSLGQGLEFLIYFQGNSAPDKSGLPSDRFSAERTGGSVSTLTIQRTQQEDSAVYLCASSLDGRNEKLFFGSGTQLSVL.

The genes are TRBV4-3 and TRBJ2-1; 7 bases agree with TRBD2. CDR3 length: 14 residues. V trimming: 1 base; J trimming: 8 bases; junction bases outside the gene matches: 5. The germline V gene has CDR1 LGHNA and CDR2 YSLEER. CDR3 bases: TGCGCCAGCAGCCAAGCCGGACTAGGTGATGAGCAGTTCTTC. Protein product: CASSQAGLGDEQFF.

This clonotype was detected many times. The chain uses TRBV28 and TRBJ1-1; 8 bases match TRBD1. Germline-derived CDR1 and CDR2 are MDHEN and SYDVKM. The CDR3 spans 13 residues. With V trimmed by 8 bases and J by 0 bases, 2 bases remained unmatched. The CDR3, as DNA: TGTGCCAGCGGACAGGGCATGAACACTGAAGCTTTCTTT. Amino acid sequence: CASGQGMNTEAFF.

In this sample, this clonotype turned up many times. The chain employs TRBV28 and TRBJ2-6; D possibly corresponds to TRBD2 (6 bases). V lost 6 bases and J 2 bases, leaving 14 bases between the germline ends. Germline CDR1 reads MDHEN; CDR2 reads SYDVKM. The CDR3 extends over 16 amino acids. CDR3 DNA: TGTGCCAGCAGGGAGGGGACGGGGACTGGGGCCAACGTCCTGACTTTC. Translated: CASREGTGTGANVLTF.

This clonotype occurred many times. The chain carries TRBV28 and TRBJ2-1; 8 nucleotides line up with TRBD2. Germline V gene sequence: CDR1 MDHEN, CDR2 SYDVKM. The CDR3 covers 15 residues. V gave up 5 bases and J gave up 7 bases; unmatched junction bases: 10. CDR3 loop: CASSLSGGRGNEQFF. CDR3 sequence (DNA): TGTGCCAGCAGTCTCTCGGGAGGGAGGGGAAATGAGCAGTTCTTC.

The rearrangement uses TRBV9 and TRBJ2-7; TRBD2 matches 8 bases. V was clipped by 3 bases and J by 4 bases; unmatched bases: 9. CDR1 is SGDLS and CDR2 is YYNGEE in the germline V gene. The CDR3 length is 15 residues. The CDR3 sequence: CASSADGRAVYEQYF. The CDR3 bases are TGTGCCAGCAGCGCCGACGGGAGGGCGGTTTACGAGCAGTACTTC.

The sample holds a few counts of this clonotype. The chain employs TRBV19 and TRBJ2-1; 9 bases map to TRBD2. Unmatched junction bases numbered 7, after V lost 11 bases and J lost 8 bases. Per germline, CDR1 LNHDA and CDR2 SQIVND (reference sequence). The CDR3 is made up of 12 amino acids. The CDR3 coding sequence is TGTGCCGTTCGCGGGAGGGCTGATGAGCAGTTCTTC. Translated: CAVRGRADEQFF.

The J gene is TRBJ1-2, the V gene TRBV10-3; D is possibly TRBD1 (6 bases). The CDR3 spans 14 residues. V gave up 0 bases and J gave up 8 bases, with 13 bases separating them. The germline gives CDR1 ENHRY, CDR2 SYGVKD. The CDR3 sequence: CAISESVRGRGYTF. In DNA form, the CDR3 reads TGTGCCATCAGTGAGTCGGTCAGGGGAAGGGGCTACACCTTC.

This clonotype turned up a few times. CDR3 nucleotide sequence: TGCGCCATTTCCCCTGGGGCCTTTAGCTACGAGCAGTACTTC. Encoded protein: CAISPGAFSYEQYF. This chain connects TRBV10-2 to TRBJ2-7, with D maybe TRBD1 (5 bases). V was shortened by 10 bases and J by 3 bases, with 19 bases between the two germline ends. This CDR3 is 14 amino acids long. Per germline, CDR1 WSHSY and CDR2 SAAADI.

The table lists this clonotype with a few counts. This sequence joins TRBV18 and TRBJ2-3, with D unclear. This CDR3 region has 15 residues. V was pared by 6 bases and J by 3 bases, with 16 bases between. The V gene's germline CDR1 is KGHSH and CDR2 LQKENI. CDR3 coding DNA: TGTGCCAGCTCCTTCACGGACCACGGTACAGATACGCAGTATTTT. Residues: CASSFTDHGTDTQYF.

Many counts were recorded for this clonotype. Here the CDR3 reads CASSHAGLGSYNEQFF. The CDR3 nucleotides read TGTGCCAGCAGCCATGCGGGGTTGGGGTCCTACAATGAGCAGTTCTTC. The V gene is TRBV27, the J gene TRBJ2-1; D may be TRBD2 (6 bases). The CDR3 is 16 amino acids. Germline CDR1 and CDR2: MNHEY and SMNVEV (reference sequence). Trimming removed 6 bases from V and 1 base from J, with 16 bases in between.